One TCR beta chain is described in this entry. Its antigen remains undetermined. Base qualities are not at hand, and no much larger clone is one base apart. This sample was included in a study of blood T cell repertoires in COVID-19 (dated by TCRdb to 2020 to 2021). Notes on the research overall: Samples from collaborators originated in the United States, Italy and Spain and spanned both the acute and convalescent phases of COVID-19. Nearly every sample came with metadata listing a de-identified subject ID, COVID-19 status, age in years and sex. Deeply sampled blood TCRbeta repertoires from subjects exposed to, actively infected with, or recovered from COVID-19 were included in the dataset. Where available, HLA class I and class II types were obtained from metadata supplied by the sample provider rather than from assay-based typing. The prospective study material was composed of cDNA or gDNA derived from T cells, B-cell-depleted T cells, or PBMCs. Samples came from the ongoing ImmuneRACE study (first 160 participants) plus 1,254 subjects from 6 global collaborators. The repertoires were made available in a free public database intended to serve as a resource for research on the immune response to SARS-CoV-2.

TCRbeta CDR3 regions were amplified from genomic DNA by means of the immunoSEQ Assay, a bias-controlled multiplex PCR. The authors' pipeline ran thus. The number of nucleated cells in each sample was estimated from the amplification of reference gene primers within the assay. Sequence reads were collapsed and filtered to measure the absolute abundance of every unique TCRbeta CDR3 rearrangement. For each sample, productive Simpson clonality was calculated as the square root of Simpson's diversity index over productive rearrangements. TCRdb stores this immuneACCESS table with in-frame sequences only. Part of the clones is absent; in the studies checked, under half of the shortfall reflects unresolved V genes, and no reason is known for the rest. V, J and clone size derive from that table, while D and trimming were established from the DNA sequence. For this sample the table gives approximately 400,000 clones, of which about 91% were detected only once. The ten biggest clones cover about 12% of the sample.

One collaborating source in Seattle enrolled patients while the patients were actively infected and followed the patients over time throughout the course of disease. Collaborating institutions collected whole blood in K2EDTA tubes following their own protocols. For TCRbeta analysis, collaborator samples were shipped as frozen whole blood, as isolated PBMCs, or as DNA extracted from either sample type. The paper as a whole reports these results and caveats: The quantity of clinical and demographic metadata differed by source and by participant and was supplied without curation.

The germline V gene (reference sequence) supplies CDR1 LNHDA and CDR2 SQIVND. V loses 4 bases, J loses 8 bases, and the germline ends lie 8 bases apart. Inclusive of the bounding cysteine and phenylalanine, the CDR3 is 11 residues long. Only the CDR3 DNA stays, 33 bases, in frame from base 1. This clonotype was sampled from a woman in her forties or fifties with COVID-19, enrolled during active disease. The sequenced sample consisted of peripheral blood. The V and J genes are TRBV19 and TRBJ1-2, with the D gene not confidently named. The CDR3 protein sequence reads: CASSTLRGYTF. The nucleotide sequence reads TGTGCCAGTAGTACTCTCAGAGGCTACACCTTC.